This T cell receptor (beta chain) was captured in a study of siplizumab effects on memory and regulatory T cells. Study results and caveats: In siplizumab conditions, mappable alloreactive CD4+ clones averaged approximately 69% Treg-derived, against 25% to 30% in controls. Naive T cells looked more diverse than memory cells and looked like major alloresponse contributors. Neither a naive nor a memory phenotype was assignable to roughly 80-96% of proliferating CD4+ or CD8+ clones.

Germline V CDR1 and CDR2: KGHSH, LQKENI. V was trimmed by 6 bases and J by 3 bases, leaving 18 bases between them. The CDR3 contains 15 residues. Profiling relied on immunoSEQ multiplex PCR, and the TCRdb table lists in-frame clones only, not all of them. The table lists about 100,000 clones, about 95% of them singletons. In regard to this clone: Its target is unknown.

The TCR was taken from a human donor in good health. The rearrangement uses TRBV18 and TRBJ2-7; D ambiguous. Sequenced material: non-Treg CD4+ T cells sorted from blood. The CDR3 region has the DNA TGTGCCAGCTCCCAAGATCTCAAACAGAGCTACGAGCAGTACTTC. Protein: CASSQDLKQSYEQYF. Full variable domain (remainder filled in from reference TRBV18 and TRBJ2-7): NAGVMQNPRHLVRRRGQEARLRCSPMKGHSHVYWYRQLPEEGLKFMVYLQKENIIDESGMPKERFSAEFPKEGPSILRIQQVVRGDSAAYFCASSQDLKQSYEQYFGPGTRLTVT.